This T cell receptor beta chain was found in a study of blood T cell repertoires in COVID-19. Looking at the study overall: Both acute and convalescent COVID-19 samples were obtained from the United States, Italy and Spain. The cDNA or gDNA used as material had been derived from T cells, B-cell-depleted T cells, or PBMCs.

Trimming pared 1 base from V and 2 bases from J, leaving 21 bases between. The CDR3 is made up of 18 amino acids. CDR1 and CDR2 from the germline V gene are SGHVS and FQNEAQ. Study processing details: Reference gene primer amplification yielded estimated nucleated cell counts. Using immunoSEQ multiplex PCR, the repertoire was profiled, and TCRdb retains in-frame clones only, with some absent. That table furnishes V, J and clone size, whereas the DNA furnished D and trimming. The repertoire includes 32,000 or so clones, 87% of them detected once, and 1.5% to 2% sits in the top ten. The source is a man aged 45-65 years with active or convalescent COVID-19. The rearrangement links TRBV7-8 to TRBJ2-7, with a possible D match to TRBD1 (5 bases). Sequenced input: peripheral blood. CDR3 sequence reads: CASSLEVTPAGQTYEQYF. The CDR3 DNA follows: TGTGCCAGCAGCTTAGAAGTGACCCCGGCAGGGCAGACCTACGAGCAGTACTTC.